What follows are 2 T cell receptor beta chains derived from one specimen sequenced in a study of T cell responses to AZD1222 COVID-19 vaccine (dated by TCRdb to the early 2020s). According to the study, the label for this sample's time point signals: about 28 days (+/-7) after the second vaccine dose. The library was prepared using the immunoSEQ multiplex PCR assay. Sourced from immuneACCESS, this table was stored by TCRdb with only in-frame sequences that have V and J called. A share of the clones is absent; for the studies checked, an unresolved V gene accounts for under half, and the remainder has no known explanation. The sample table lists about 140,000 clones, more than 75% of them with a count of one. Clones ranked in the top ten supply 1.9% of the sample. The sequencing here drew on peripheral blood, taken 28 days after the second AZD1222 dose. The receptors derive from an adult who received the AZD1222 COVID-19 vaccine.

The chain joins TRBV6-5 to TRBJ2-7; TRBD2 aligns across 8 bases. This CDR3 spans 14 amino acids. V lost 7 bases to trimming and J lost 7 bases; unmatched junction nucleotides: 12. Looked up from germline, CDR1 is MNHEY and CDR2 is SVGAGI. CDR3 sequence (DNA): TGTGCCAGCAATCGAGCGGGAGACGCACGGGAGCAGTACTTC. Translated, it gives CASNRAGDAREQYF.

The V call is TRBV15, the J call TRBJ1-1; D uncertain. Germline-derived CDR1 and CDR2 are LNHNV and YYDKDF (reference sequence). The V and J ends lost 0 bases and 7 bases respectively, with 6 bases between them. CDR3 length: 12 amino acids. The CDR3 here is CATSRDMGEAFF. The CDR3 DNA is TGTGCCACCAGCAGAGATATGGGTGAAGCTTTCTTT.